The present T cell receptor beta chain was sequenced within a study of PD-1 blockade in classical Hodgkin lymphoma (dated by TCRdb to 2019 to 2021). Describing the broader study: Nivolumab dosing was 3 mg/kg intravenously every 2 weeks, continuing until either disease progression or unacceptable toxicity. To define a peripheral blood immune signature of response to PD-1 blockade in classical Hodgkin lymphoma, the study combined TCR beta sequencing with CyTOF. General findings and caveats noted by the study authors: Among trial patients, those achieving complete response had baseline diversity similar to that of newly diagnosed patients, while diversity was significantly lower in partial responders and progressors. The study covered only a single clinical trial cohort, and the causes of the repertoire differences, possibly disease activity or prior therapy, were still not defined. By C4D1, a significant rise was seen in CD4+ TCR diversity but not in CD8+ TCR diversity (p=0.0027 vs p=0.16), and the rise was most apparent among complete responders (p=0.02). Newly diagnosed patients were reported to have lower baseline TCR diversity than healthy donors, and relapsed/refractory patients were reported to have lower baseline TCR diversity still. Patients starting nivolumab less than 1 year after ASCT had lower diversity and were excluded from later analyses to avoid confounding by immune reconstitution.

Genomic DNA was extracted with the Qiagen DNeasy kit from unsorted PBMCs and from negatively selected CD4+ and CD8+ fractions. Using primers that anneal to V and J segments, immunoSEQ multiplex PCR amplified the TCR beta CDR3 regions. A synthetic immune receptor repertoire was used to minimize amplification bias, and any residual bias was removed computationally once sequencing was done. Concerning the study's data processing: Custom Python scripts were used to quantify repertoire diversity as the Shannon entropy index. Unsorted, CD4+ and CD8+ repertoires were examined separately, except in combined analyses, for which CD4+ and CD8+ sequences were merged in silico. A clone was considered expanded if an increase in frequency of at least 2-fold after treatment relative to C1D1 was found, and a pseudocount of 0.5 was applied to clones undetected at baseline. Clones with 0 or 1 copy at C1D1 were defined as singleton clones, while clones with 2 or more copies were defined as non-singleton clones. Clones expanded in unsorted samples were annotated as CD4+, CD8+ or unknown by matching protein sequences in sorted samples from the same patient. Wilcoxon tests were applied to paired samples to test diversity changes from C1D1 to C4D1. Here the immuneACCESS table is served through TCRdb, limited to in-frame sequences with V and J called. Missing clones are a known gap in these copies; in checked studies unresolved V genes cover under half, and the rest lacks a known reason. Clone size and the V and J calls come from that table; the DNA yielded D and trimming. For this sample there are fewer than 65,000 clones; roughly 90% appear just once. The leading ten clones occupy approximately 9.8% of the sample.

This clone was detected a few times. What this receptor recognizes is not known. Per-base qualities were not stored, and no clone one base away is much larger. The sample's time point, from its label and the paper: cycle 1 day 1 (C1D1), immediately before nivolumab initiation. All trial patients had relapsed after autologous stem cell transplantation, with cohorts A, B and C differing in prior brentuximab vedotin exposure. A total of approximately 51 patients with relapsed/refractory classical Hodgkin lymphoma made up the trial cohort, and each patient's best overall response was complete response, partial response or progressive disease. Trial patients were treated with single-agent nivolumab in the multi-cohort phase II CheckMate 205 trial. An independent review committee assessed best overall response by applying the 2007 International Working Group response criteria. Trial PBMCs were collected immediately before nivolumab initiation (C1D1) and during therapy at cycle 2 day 1 and cycle 4 day 1. Peripheral blood was collected in 8 mL Vacutainer Cell Preparation Tubes, from which PBMCs were isolated by centrifugation and then cryopreserved.

The CDR3 starts with the cysteine, ends with the phenylalanine, and has 14 residues. CDR3 DNA is the only sequence kept; it has 42 bases, read in frame from the first base. The V and J ends are trimmed by 4 bases and 8 bases, leaving 17 bases between them. For CDR1 and CDR2, the germline V gene lists SGHAT and FQNNGV. This TCR was sampled from a human donor with classical Hodgkin lymphoma. The starting material was peripheral blood mononuclear cells (PBMCs), obtained at baseline. This chain is built from TRBV11-2 and TRBJ1-2; the D gene lacks a confident call. The nucleotide sequence reads TGTGCCAGCAGCTCTCTTTCGGGAGCTCTGGGCTACACCTTC. Translation gives CASSSLSGALGYTF.